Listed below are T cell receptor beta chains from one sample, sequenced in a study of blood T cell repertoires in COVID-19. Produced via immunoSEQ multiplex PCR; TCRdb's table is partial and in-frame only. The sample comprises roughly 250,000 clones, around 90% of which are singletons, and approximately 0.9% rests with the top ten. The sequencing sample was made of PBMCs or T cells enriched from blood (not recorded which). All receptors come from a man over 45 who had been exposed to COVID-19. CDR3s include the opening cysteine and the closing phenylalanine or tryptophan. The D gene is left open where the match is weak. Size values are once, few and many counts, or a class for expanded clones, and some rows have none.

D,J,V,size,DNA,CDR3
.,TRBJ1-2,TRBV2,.,TGTGCCAGCAGGGACACACAACAGGGATACTATGGCTACACCTTC,CASRDTQQGYYGYTF
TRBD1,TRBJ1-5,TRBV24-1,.,TGTGCCACCAGTGACGTTCCGGGACAGCCGAGCAATCAGCCCCAGCATTTT,CATSDVPGQPSNQPQHF
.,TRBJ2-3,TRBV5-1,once,TGCGCCAGCAGCCTCGAGATTATCCGGGCAGATACGCAGTATTTT,CASSLEIIRADTQYF
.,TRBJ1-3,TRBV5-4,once,TGTGCCAGCAGCTTGGGCAGGGCAGGTAACACCATATATTTT,CASSLGRAGNTIYF
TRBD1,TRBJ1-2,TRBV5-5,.,TGTGCCAGCAGCCGTACCTTGGACAGGGGGCGACATGGCTACACCTTC,CASSRTLDRGRHGYTF
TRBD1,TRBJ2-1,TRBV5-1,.,TGCGCCAGCAGCCCGGGACAGGGCACCCTCAATGAGCAGTTCTTC,CASSPGQGTLNEQFF
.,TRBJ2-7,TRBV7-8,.,TGTGCCAGCAGCCTCCCGGGACAAAGCTCCTACGAGCAGTACTTC,CASSLPGQSSYEQYF
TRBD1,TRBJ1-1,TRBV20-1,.,TGCAGTGCTAGTCGACAGGGGGGTGGTGCTTTCTTT,CSASRQGGGAFF
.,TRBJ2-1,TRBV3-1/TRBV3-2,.,TGTGCCAGCAGCCAAGTACGAGGAGGATATGAGCAGTTCTTC,CASSQVRGGYEQFF
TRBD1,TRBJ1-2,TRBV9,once,TGTGCCAGCAGCGTTAATAGGGCAGGGGGGCCTCACTGGGGCTACACCTTC,CASSVNRAGGPHWGYTF
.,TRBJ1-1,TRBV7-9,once,TGTGCCAGCAGCTTCGTGACTGGGAACACTGAAGCTTTCTTT,CASSFVTGNTEAFF
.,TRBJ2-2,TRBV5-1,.,TGCGCCAGCAGCTTGGCCGCCAGGATGAACACCGGGGAGCTGTTTTTT,CASSLAARMNTGELFF
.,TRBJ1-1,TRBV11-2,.,TGTGCCAGCAGCTTGGCGGGGCTCGCTGCTTTCTTT,CASSLAGLAAFF
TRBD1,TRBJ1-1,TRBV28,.,TGTGCCAGCAGCCAGGGGGTGGTTGAAGCTTTCTTT,CASSQGVVEAFF